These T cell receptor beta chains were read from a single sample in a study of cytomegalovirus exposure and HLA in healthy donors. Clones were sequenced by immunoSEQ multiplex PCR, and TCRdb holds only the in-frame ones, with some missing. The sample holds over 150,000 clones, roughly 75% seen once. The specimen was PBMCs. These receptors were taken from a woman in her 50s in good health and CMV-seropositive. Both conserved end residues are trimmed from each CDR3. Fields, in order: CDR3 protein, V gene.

cdr3_aa: SVGEVWGMNTEAF
v_call: TRBV29-1

cdr3_aa: ASSQEGDRARGYT
v_call: TRBV4-2

cdr3_aa: ASSSGDSNNEKLF
v_call: TRBV5-1

cdr3_aa: ASSESEGIKPNYGYT
v_call: TRBV25-1

cdr3_aa: ASRPGNYGYT
v_call: TRBV28

cdr3_aa: ASSYLGTENTEAF
v_call: TRBV5-1

cdr3_aa: ASRSSLRGDRYEQY
v_call: TRBV19

cdr3_aa: ASSLDPGGNTIY
v_call: TRBV11-2

cdr3_aa: ASSLGPPDEQF
v_call: TRBV7-2

cdr3_aa: ASSSANTGELF
v_call: TRBV11-3

cdr3_aa: ASSFISGLAGRTGELF
v_call: TRBV28

cdr3_aa: ASSLLTQGTNYGYT
v_call: TRBV27

cdr3_aa: SVAPEGLAVTYEQY
v_call: TRBV29-1

cdr3_aa: ASSLVPGWSQPQH
v_call: TRBV7-6

cdr3_aa: ASSPPNQGRGYT
v_call: TRBV9

cdr3_aa: ASSEEDRMNTEAF
v_call: TRBV2

cdr3_aa: ASSADTGELF
v_call: TRBV6-5

cdr3_aa: ATSRGAGTNYGYT
v_call: TRBV15

cdr3_aa: ASSFGSVETQY
v_call: TRBV7-2

cdr3_aa: ASSTRQGLNTEAF
v_call: TRBV5-1

cdr3_aa: ASSLVGVAARYHNEQF
v_call: TRBV5-1

cdr3_aa: ASTLAGISTDTQY
v_call: TRBV4-2

cdr3_aa: ASRESGNTIY
v_call: TRBV7-2

cdr3_aa: ASSNIAGGGYEQY
v_call: TRBV27

cdr3_aa: ATSRSRSFTKEEQY
v_call: TRBV15

cdr3_aa: ASSLTTNTGELF
v_call: TRBV7-2

cdr3_aa: ASSKGQGYDEQY
v_call: TRBV4-2

cdr3_aa: ASSQQREIYEQY
v_call: TRBV28

cdr3_aa: ASSLAKGTRRYEQY
v_call: TRBV5-4

cdr3_aa: ASTGDNPRETQY
v_call: TRBV2

cdr3_aa: ASSPGTGIPYEQY
v_call: TRBV28

cdr3_aa: ASSLGMTGDYTDEKLF
v_call: TRBV5-1

cdr3_aa: ASSKTGTEKLF
v_call: TRBV5-4

cdr3_aa: ASSTRYRGRDEKLF
v_call: TRBV19

cdr3_aa: ASSLRQGEGYT
v_call: TRBV6-1

cdr3_aa: ATSRSRGEKLF
v_call: TRBV15

cdr3_aa: ASSSGLAGGVQETQY
v_call: TRBV5-4

cdr3_aa: ASSLAGTSYEQY
v_call: TRBV5-1